Presented here are 24 T cell receptor beta chains from one specimen sequenced in a study of OX40 agonist ivuxolimab in advanced cancers. Repertoires were generated with immunoSEQ multiplex PCR, while TCRdb's copy carries only in-frame clones and drops some. The table lists some 66,000 clones, around 85% of them singletons. Specimen: CD4+ or CD8+ T cells sorted from blood, collected in a trial of the OX40 agonist ivuxolimab. The receptor set was obtained from an adult with an advanced solid tumor such as melanoma, head and neck, liver or kidney cancer.

This clone was counted once. The J gene is TRBJ2-6, the V gene TRBV9; 14 nucleotides line up with TRBD2. V shed 4 bases, J shed 4 bases, and the junction held 7 bases outside the gene matches. Germline V lookup: CDR1 SGDLS, CDR2 YYNGEE. This CDR3 has 18 amino acids. CDR3 DNA sequence: TGTGCCAGCAGCCAGGGACTAGCGGGAGCGGGAGGGGCCAACGTCCTGACTTTC. Translating it yields CASSQGLAGAGGANVLTF.

This clone was picked up one time. The rearrangement links TRBV10-1 to TRBJ1-6; 10 nucleotides match TRBD1. CDR1 and CDR2 from the germline V gene are WNHNN and SYGVQD (reference sequence). The CDR3 length is 15 residues. The V and J ends lost 6 bases and 10 bases, in that order; junction bases with no gene match: 9. DNA of the CDR3: TGCGCCAGCAGAATACCCGGGACAGGGGAATCACCCCTCCACTTT. Its protein is CASRIPGTGESPLHF.

The rearrangement links TRBV20-1 to TRBJ2-3; D call uncertain. The germline CDR1 and CDR2 sequences are DFQATT and SNEGSKA (reference sequence). This CDR3 is built from 11 residues. The V end lost 3 bases, the J end lost 5 bases, and 6 bases lay between the germline ends. This chain's CDR3 is CSASEEDTQYF. DNA of the CDR3: TGCAGTGCTAGTGAGGAAGATACGCAGTATTTT.

The genes are TRBV7-2 and TRBJ1-3; D uncertain. The CDR3 consists of 14 residues. Trimming took 0 bases from V and 6 from J, leaving 9 bases between them. CDR1 and CDR2 (germline): SGHTA, FQGNSA. DNA of the CDR3: TGTGCCAGCAGCTTAGCCCGGTCTAAAAACACCATATATTTT. As protein: CASSLARSKNTIYF.

The chain is built from TRBV5-1 and TRBJ2-1; 9 nucleotides agree with TRBD1. Germline V CDR1 and CDR2: SGHRS, YFSETQ. V dropped 3 bases and J dropped 9; count of bases not matched to a gene: 13. The CDR3 runs 16 residues. The CDR3 sequence: CASSSLPGTGFGEQFF. The CDR3 nucleotides are TGCGCCAGCAGCTCCCTACCCGGGACAGGGTTTGGTGAGCAGTTCTTC.

The chain combines TRBV7-2 with TRBJ2-1; tentatively, D is TRBD2 (6 bases). The CDR3 covers 16 residues. V gave up 2 bases and J gave up 0 bases, with 11 bases separating them. From germline, CDR1 is SGHTA and CDR2 FQGNSA. The CDR3 is CASSLTRESSYNEQFF. CDR3 coding DNA: TGTGCCAGCAGCTTAACTCGGGAGAGCTCCTACAATGAGCAGTTCTTC.

For the CDR3, the DNA is TGTGCCAGCAGCTTAGTCCAGGCTACAGATACGCAGTATTTT. It is translated as CASSLVQATDTQYF. This chain connects TRBV7-2 to TRBJ2-3; D not certain. CDR1 SGHTA and CDR2 FQGNSA come from the germline V gene. The CDR3 is 14 amino acids. With 1 base removed from V and 3 bases from J, the gap between germline ends came to 8 bases.

This clone was seen just once. The V and J genes are TRBV7-9 and TRBJ1-3, with TRBD1 matching over 8 bases. Trimming removed 7 bases from V and 2 bases from J; junction bases left unmatched: 4. The length of the CDR3 is 14 residues. Germline loops: CDR1 SEHNR, CDR2 FQNEAQ (reference sequence). Here the CDR3 DNA reads TGTGCCAGCACCCTGACAGGGGCTGGAAACACCATATATTTT. Its translation is CASTLTGAGNTIYF.

The V gene is TRBV14, the J gene TRBJ2-5; TRBD1 might be the D (5 bases). The germline V and J ends were trimmed by 4 bases and 5 bases, with 8 bases remaining between them. CDR1 is SGHDN, CDR2 FVKESK, per germline. This CDR3 has 12 residues. The CDR3 sequence: CASSPGYETQYF. The CDR3 DNA reads as TGTGCCAGCAGCCCAGGGTACGAGACCCAGTACTTC.

This clone was picked up a small number of times. This chain joins TRBV18 and TRBJ2-5, with 8 positions matching TRBD2. J gave up 5 bases and V 5 bases, and 13 bases lay outside the gene matches. This CDR3 has 16 amino acids. The germline V gene encodes CDR1 KGHSH and CDR2 LQKENI. The CDR3 DNA is TGTGCCAGCTCAACCTACGAGAGCGGGAGTGGGGAGACCCAGTACTTC. This translates into CASSTYESGSGETQYF.

The V call is TRBV7-2, the J call TRBJ2-7; D perhaps matches TRBD2 (5 bases). The length of the CDR3 is 13 residues. Trimming left V 4 bases short and J 2 bases short, with 9 bases between. CDR1 and CDR2 from the germline V gene are SGHTA and FQGNSA. The CDR3 region is CASSSAGAYEQYF. The CDR3 nucleotides are TGTGCCAGCAGCTCAGCCGGGGCCTACGAGCAGTACTTC. Supplemented by reference TRBV7-2 and TRBJ2-7, the full variable domain reads GAGVSQSPSNKVTEKGKDVELRCDPISGHTALYWYRQSLGQGLEFLIYFQGNSAPDKSGLPSDRFSAERTGGSVSTLTIQRTQQEDSAVYLCASSSAGAYEQYFGPGTRLTVT.

The rearrangement uses TRBV7-2 and TRBJ2-1; 7 nucleotides line up with TRBD1. Germline trimming cut 6 bases from V and 6 bases from J; bases unmatched to any gene: 11. This CDR3 region has 15 residues. Germline loops: CDR1 SGHTA, CDR2 FQGNSA. The CDR3 loop is CASRHGDRPSNEQFF. CDR3 coding DNA: TGTGCCAGCAGGCACGGGGACAGACCTTCCAATGAGCAGTTCTTC.

V is TRBV5-1 and J is TRBJ2-3; D not resolved. Trimming left V 4 bases short and J 0 bases short, with 12 bases between. The CDR3 runs to 15 residues. Germline loops: CDR1 SGHRS, CDR2 YFSETQ. CDR3 residues: CASSPALGSTDTQYF. DNA of the CDR3: TGCGCCAGCAGCCCAGCCTTAGGAAGCACAGATACGCAGTATTTT.

This rearrangement joins TRBV2 to TRBJ2-5, with TRBD1 as a possible D gene (6 bases). CDR3 length: 13 amino acids. V gave up 8 bases and J gave up 1 base, with 11 bases separating them. CDR1 and CDR2 from the germline V gene are SNHLY and FYNNEI. CDR3 nucleotides: TGTGCCAGCCGTCAGGGGTCCCAAGAGACCCAGTACTTC. It is translated as CASRQGSQETQYF.

This chain links TRBV27 with TRBJ1-1, with 7 bases that match TRBD1. CDR3 length: 16 residues. Germline V gives CDR1 MNHEY, CDR2 SMNVEV (reference sequence). V lost 3 bases and J lost 1; bases outside the gene matches: 8. The CDR3 protein is CASSLGAGGRNTEAFF. The CDR3 region has the DNA TGTGCCAGCAGTTTGGGGGCAGGGGGTAGGAACACTGAAGCTTTCTTT.

J is TRBJ1-3 and V is TRBV11-2, with a tentative D call TRBD1 (5 bases). V lost 1 base and J lost 0, with 16 bases in between. The CDR3 is made up of 18 amino acids. CDR1 is SGHAT, CDR2 FQNNGV, per germline. The CDR3 is CASSLGLGRGDSGNTIYF. CDR3 bases: TGTGCCAGCAGCTTAGGCCTGGGCAGAGGGGACTCTGGAAACACCATATATTTT.

This chain connects TRBV9 to TRBJ2-7; 10 nucleotides align to TRBD2. The CDR3 totals 14 residues. CDR1 SGDLS and CDR2 YYNGEE come from the germline V gene. J was trimmed by 7 bases and V by 9 bases; bases with no gene match: 13. CDR3 in DNA: TGTGCCATTCGGTTGGGAGCGGGGGGGCGTGAGCAGTACTTC. This encodes CAIRLGAGGREQYF.

The rearrangement uses TRBV5-1 and TRBJ2-1; D is unresolved. Trimming pared 1 base from V and 1 base from J, leaving 0 bases between. Germline V gene sequence: CDR1 SGHRS, CDR2 YFSETQ. This CDR3 is built from 12 residues. CDR3 amino acids: CASSLSYNEQFF. The CDR3 region has the DNA TGCGCCAGCAGCTTGTCCTACAATGAGCAGTTCTTC.

The rearrangement links TRBV5-6 to TRBJ1-5, with D uncertain. Germline assignment: CDR1 SGHDT and CDR2 YYEEEE. The CDR3 sequence is 12 residues long. V lost 2 bases, J lost 4 bases, and 4 bases lay in between. The CDR3 coding sequence is TGTGCCAGCAGCTTCGGGAATCAGCCCCAGCATTTT. It translates to CASSFGNQPQHF.

The chain combines TRBV5-6 with TRBJ2-1; D not certain. Germline values: CDR1 SGHDT, CDR2 YYEEEE. The CDR3 contains 11 residues. The V end was cut by 2 bases, the J end by 6 bases, with 3 bases between. CDR3 amino acids: CASSFINEQFF. The CDR3 DNA is TGTGCCAGCAGCTTTATCAATGAGCAGTTCTTC.

The DNA of the CDR3 is TGTGCCAGCAGCAAGGGGGGCTCCCTAGTATCCGAGCAGTACTTC. Translated: CASSKGGSLVSEQYF. The chain couples TRBV21-1 to TRBJ2-7. TRBV21-1 is designated a pseudogene. The length of the CDR3 is 15 residues.

The chain has TRBV11-2 and TRBJ1-2; no firm D call. The CDR3 totals 13 residues. Germline CDR1 reads SGHAT; CDR2 reads FQNNGV. Trimming shortened V by 3 bases and J by 8 bases, and 13 bases separated the two germline ends. The CDR3 is CASSLSGSGGYTF. Written as DNA, the CDR3 is TGTGCCAGCAGCTTGTCGGGGTCCGGAGGCTACACCTTC.

This chain links TRBV9 with TRBJ2-5; D is possibly TRBD1 or TRBD2 (5 bases each). Germline V CDR1 and CDR2: SGDLS, YYNGEE. V was pared by 4 bases and J by 4 bases, with 14 bases between. The CDR3 has 14 residues. CDR3 region: CASSPRDGGETQYF. DNA for the CDR3: TGTGCCAGCAGCCCGAGGGACGGCGGAGAGACCCAGTACTTC. The full variable domain, with the rest looked up from reference TRBV9 and TRBJ2-5, is DSGVTQTPKHLITATGQRVTLRCSPRSGDLSVYWYQQSLDQGLQFLIQYYNGEERAKGNILERFSAQQFPDLHSELNLSSLELGDSALYFCASSPRDGGETQYFGPGTRLLVL.

This chain links TRBV11-2 with TRBJ2-3; 7 bases agree with TRBD1. From germline, CDR1 is SGHAT and CDR2 FQNNGV. The CDR3 consists of 18 residues. V was pared by 5 bases and J by 2 bases, with 16 bases of the junction left unmatched. The CDR3 nucleotides are TGTGCCAGCAGCCCCCGACAGGGAACCACAAAATTCACAGATACGCAGTATTTT. Amino acid sequence: CASSPRQGTTKFTDTQYF.